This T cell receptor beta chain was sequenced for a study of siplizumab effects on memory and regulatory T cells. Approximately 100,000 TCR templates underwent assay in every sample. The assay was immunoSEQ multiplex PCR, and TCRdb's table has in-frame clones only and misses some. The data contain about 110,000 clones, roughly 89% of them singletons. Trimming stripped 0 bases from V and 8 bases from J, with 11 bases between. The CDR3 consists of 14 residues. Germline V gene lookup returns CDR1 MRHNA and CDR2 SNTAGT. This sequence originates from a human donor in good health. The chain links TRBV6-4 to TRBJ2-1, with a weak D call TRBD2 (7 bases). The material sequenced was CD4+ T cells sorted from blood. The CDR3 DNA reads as TGTGCCAGCAGTGACTCGGGGGGGCTGGATGAGCAGTTCTTC. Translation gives CASSDSGGLDEQFF.